This T cell receptor (beta chain) was captured by sequencing in a study of shared clonotypes between healthy human individuals. Notes on the study in general: Deeper or shallower sequencing was expected to change how clonotypes are shared among donors.

On this clone itself: The antigen is unknown.

Ten immunoSEQ deep assay plates served to sequence unsorted PBMC DNA. Assay used: immunoSEQ multiplex PCR; TCRdb lists only in-frame clones, some missing. The sample yields some 470,000 clones, over 65% seen once. When samples were unsorted, 85 million to 95 million PBMCs were used for genomic DNA. The CDR3 is made up of 15 amino acids. Per the germline V gene, CDR1 is KGHSH and CDR2 is LQKENI. Trimming stripped 6 bases from V and 5 bases from J, with 17 bases between. This clonotype was obtained from a woman aged 40 to 49 in good health. Some clones in this sample may be carry-over from other donors' samples. The chain couples TRBV18 to TRBJ1-5; maybe TRBD1 (6 bases). Material: PBMCs. The CDR3 reads CASSPQQGRDQPQHF. The CDR3 region has the DNA TGTGCCAGCTCCCCGCAACAGGGAAGGGATCAGCCCCAGCATTTT.